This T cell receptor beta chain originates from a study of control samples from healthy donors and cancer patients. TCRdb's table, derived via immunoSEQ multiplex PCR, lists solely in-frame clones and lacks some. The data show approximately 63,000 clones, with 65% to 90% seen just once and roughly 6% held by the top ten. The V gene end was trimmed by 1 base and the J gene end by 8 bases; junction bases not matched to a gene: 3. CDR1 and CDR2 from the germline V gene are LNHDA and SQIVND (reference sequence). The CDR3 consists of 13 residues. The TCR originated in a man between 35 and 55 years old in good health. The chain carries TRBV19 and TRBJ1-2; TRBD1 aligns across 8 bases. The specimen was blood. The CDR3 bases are TGTGCCAGTAGTATAGGACAGGGGCGCGGCTACACCTTC. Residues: CASSIGQGRGYTF.